Following are 3 T cell receptor beta chains from one sample sequenced in a study of response to subunit inactivated influenza vaccine. From the RT-PCR reads, TCRdb called clonotypes with MiXCR, one entry per CDR3 protein. The data contain more than 150,000 distinct CDR3 sequences, about 10% of them singletons. Sequencing was performed on CD8+ T cells sorted from PBMCs, taken less than 30 months after vaccination. The receptors shown here come from a man in his fifties or sixties who received an inactivated influenza vaccine.

This clonotype turned up a few times. The chain is built from TRBV7-6 and TRBJ2-1; D might be TRBD1 (6 bases). This CDR3 region has 12 residues. V was trimmed by 3 bases and J by 10 bases, leaving 10 bases between them. Germline CDR1 is SGHVS and CDR2 is FNYEAQ. The CDR3 DNA follows: TGTGCCAGCAGCTTTCCGGGACACGAGCAGTTCTTC. Translated: CASSFPGHEQFF.

The chain uses TRBV5-6 and TRBJ2-1, with D tentatively TRBD2 (5 bases). Per the germline V gene, CDR1 is SGHDT and CDR2 is YYEEEE. This CDR3 is built from 14 residues. The V and J ends lost 4 bases and 3 bases respectively, with 11 bases between them. In DNA, the CDR3 is TGTGCCAGCAGCCGGGATGGCCTCTACAATGAGCAGTTCTTC. Its protein is CASSRDGLYNEQFF.

The V call is TRBV7-8, the J call TRBJ2-5; D gene uncertain. CDR3 size: 15 residues. With 4 bases removed from V and 2 bases from J, the gap between germline ends came to 14 bases. CDR1 is SGHVS, CDR2 FQNEAQ, per germline. CDR3 residues: CASSSIHGSQETQYF. The CDR3 bases are TGTGCCAGCAGCTCGATTCACGGTTCTCAAGAGACCCAGTACTTC. The full variable domain, in which reference TRBV7-8 and TRBJ2-5 provide the parts outside the CDR3, is GAGVSQSPRYKVAKRGQDVALRCDPISGHVSLFWYQQALGQGPEFLTYFQNEAQLDKSGLPSDRFFAERPEGSVSTLKIQRTQQEDSAVYLCASSSIHGSQETQYFGPGTRLLVL.